A single TCR beta chain is shown here with its context. Its antigen is currently unknown. Libraries were prepared by immunoSEQ multiplex PCR; TCRdb keeps only in-frame clonotypes and omits some of them. The profile shows about 15,000 clones, around 87% of them singletons. Trimming cost V 3 bases and J 5 bases, with 13 bases left between them. This CDR3 has 14 residues. CDR1 and CDR2 from the germline V gene are SGHAT and FQNNGV. This sample was included in a study of T cells and Merkel cell carcinoma outcomes. Findings and limits, study-wide: Reportedly, T-cell repertoire with density predicts Merkel cell carcinoma outcomes.

The chain carries TRBV11-2 and TRBJ2-5; D is perhaps TRBD1 (5 bases). This sequence was found in a human donor with Merkel cell carcinoma. Sequenced input: tumor tissue from Merkel cell carcinoma. As DNA, the CDR3 is TGTGCCAGCAGCTTCCTGGCAGGGCAGGAGACCCAGTACTTC. Translated: CASSFLAGQETQYF.